The 25 T cell receptor beta chains given below trace back to one sample, sequenced in a study of T cell changes during pregnancy in multiple sclerosis. Generated by immunoSEQ multiplex PCR, the TCRdb table keeps only in-frame clones and is missing some. In the table there are some 60,000 clones, around nine tenths of which are singletons. Sequences were derived from peripheral blood, sampled after pregnancy. These TCRs come from a female donor with multiple sclerosis, enrolled in a pregnancy study.

This rearrangement joins TRBV5-1 to TRBJ1-1; D is perhaps TRBD1 (6 bases). The CDR3 spans 14 residues. Germline V lookup: CDR1 SGHRS, CDR2 YFSETQ. With 3 bases removed from V and 1 base from J, the gap between germline ends came to 10 bases. DNA of the CDR3: TGCGCCAGCAGCTCACAGGGACCGAACACTGAAGCTTTCTTT. This translates into CASSSQGPNTEAFF.

This chain uses TRBV19 with TRBJ2-7; D is perhaps TRBD1 (6 bases). Looked up from germline, CDR1 is LNHDA and CDR2 is SQIVND (reference sequence). The CDR3 contains 14 residues. V lost 6 bases and J 3 bases, leaving 15 bases between the germline ends. This chain's CDR3 is CASRPGHSGYEQYF. As DNA, the CDR3 is TGTGCCAGTAGACCGGGACACTCAGGCTACGAGCAGTACTTC.

This clone was seen just once. This chain joins TRBV18 and TRBJ2-7, with 8 bases that match TRBD1. V dropped 1 base and J dropped 7; count of bases not matched to a gene: 9. Germline CDR1 reads KGHSH; CDR2 reads LQKENI. This CDR3 has 15 amino acids. CDR3 loop: CASSPLLQGGREQYF. CDR3 coding DNA: TGTGCCAGCTCACCACTTTTACAGGGGGGTCGTGAGCAGTACTTC.

This chain connects TRBV10-1 to TRBJ2-3, with D maybe TRBD2 (5 bases). Germline CDR1 reads WNHNN; CDR2 reads SYGVQD (reference sequence). V dropped 4 bases and J dropped 5 bases, with 13 bases sitting between them. The CDR3 totals 14 residues. The chain's CDR3 is CASSVGLNQDTQYF. The DNA for the CDR3 is TGCGCCAGCAGTGTCGGACTGAACCAAGATACGCAGTATTTT.

This sequence joins TRBV5-1 and TRBJ2-2; D is ambiguous. V lost 4 bases and J 6 bases, leaving 22 bases between the germline ends. The germline gives CDR1 SGHRS, CDR2 YFSETQ. The CDR3 loop spans 17 amino acids. CDR3 residues: CASSPARPGLRAGELFF. As DNA, the CDR3 is TGCGCCAGCAGCCCCGCTCGACCAGGATTGCGCGCCGGGGAGCTGTTTTTT.

V is TRBV7-9 and J is TRBJ2-1, with D possibly matching TRBD1 (5 bases). The CDR3 has 14 residues. V lost 2 bases, J lost 3 bases, and 8 bases lay in between. The germline CDR1 and CDR2 sequences are SEHNR and FQNEAQ (reference sequence). The CDR3 nucleotides are TGTGCCAGCAGCTTAAGAGACAGCTACAATGAGCAGTTCTTC. The encoded protein is CASSLRDSYNEQFF.

V and J are TRBV19 and TRBJ1-3; D remains unclear. Trimming removed 3 bases at V and 2 bases at J, with 14 bases between. This CDR3 region has 16 residues. The germline V gene encodes CDR1 LNHDA and CDR2 SQIVND (reference sequence). CDR3 sequence (DNA): TGTGCCAGTAGTATCGGTTTGCGGGCGGCTGGAAACACCATATATTTT. It is translated as CASSIGLRAAGNTIYF.

V usage is TRBV5-1 and J usage is TRBJ2-2; 12 nucleotides align to TRBD2. After removal of 1 base from V and 0 bases from J, the junction contained 4 bases not matched to a gene. Germline V CDR1 and CDR2: SGHRS, YFSETQ. This CDR3 is 18 amino acids long. The DNA of the CDR3 is TGCGCCAGCAGCTTGTCTCCTAGCGGGGGGGCGAACACCGGGGAGCTGTTTTTT. Its protein product is CASSLSPSGGANTGELFF.

The chain carries TRBV27 and TRBJ1-2; 9 nucleotides align to TRBD1. Germline-derived CDR1 and CDR2 are MNHEY and SMNVEV (reference sequence). The length of the CDR3 is 14 residues. The ends lost 5 bases at V and 7 bases at J; junction bases unmatched: 8. The CDR3 is CASSATGGDFGYTF. The CDR3, as DNA: TGTGCCAGCAGTGCGACAGGGGGAGATTTTGGCTACACCTTC.

The J gene is TRBJ1-3, the V gene TRBV5-1; TRBD1 might be the D (6 bases). Germline lookup yields CDR1 SGHRS and CDR2 YFSETQ. There are 15 residues in the CDR3. With 5 bases removed from V and 0 bases from J, the gap between germline ends came to 12 bases. Here the CDR3 reads CASRITGTSGNTIYF. The CDR3 nucleotides are TGCGCCAGCAGAATTACAGGGACCTCTGGAAACACCATATATTTT.

The chain has TRBV7-2 and TRBJ2-2; TRBD2 aligns across 13 bases. The CDR3 length is 16 residues. The J segment lost 7 bases and the V segment lost 5 bases, leaving 7 bases of the junction unmatched. Germline V lookup: CDR1 SGHTA, CDR2 FQGNSA. CDR3 loop: CASSRGLAGDVGELFF. CDR3 nucleotide sequence: TGTGCCAGCAGCCGTGGACTAGCGGGGGACGTCGGGGAGCTGTTTTTT.

The chain joins TRBV6-1 to TRBJ2-5; TRBD1 aligns across 9 bases. CDR3 length equals 15 residues. J lost 1 base, V lost 6 bases, and 6 bases had no gene match. Germline CDR1 MNHNS, CDR2 SASEGT. Written as DNA, the CDR3 is TGTGCCAGCAGGAGGACAGGGGATTCCCAAGAGACCCAGTACTTC. Its protein product is CASRRTGDSQETQYF.

This clone rates as medium-sized. V and J are TRBV14 and TRBJ1-1, with a possible D match to TRBD1 (6 bases). The V end lost 4 bases, the J end lost 5 bases, and 20 bases lay between the germline ends. This CDR3 is built from 16 residues. Germline CDR1 reads SGHDN; CDR2 reads FVKESK. CDR3 nucleotide sequence: TGTGCCAGCAGCCGAGGGGGGGATTGGTTGGGAACTGAAGCTTTCTTT. Protein sequence: CASSRGGDWLGTEAFF. Filled out from reference TRBV14 and TRBJ1-1, the complete variable domain reads EAGVTQFPSHSVIEKGQTVTLRCDPISGHDNLYWYRRVMGKEIKFLLHFVKESKQDESGMPNNRFLAERTGGTYSTLKVQPAELEDSGVYFCASSRGGDWLGTEAFFGQGTRLTVV.

This clone appeared a single time. The chain joins TRBV11-2 to TRBJ1-5, with 7 bases aligning to TRBD1. V dropped 5 bases and J dropped 7; count of bases not matched to a gene: 11. Germline V gene lookup returns CDR1 SGHAT and CDR2 FQNNGV. The CDR3 has 15 amino acids. CDR3 bases: TGTGCCAGCAGCCCCCGCCAGGGGGTGGGGCAGCCCCAGCATTTT. Encoded protein: CASSPRQGVGQPQHF.

The chain employs TRBV10-1 and TRBJ1-3; D unclear. This CDR3 is built from 16 residues. Germline V CDR1 and CDR2: WNHNN, SYGVQD (reference sequence). V lost 6 bases, J lost 3 bases, and 18 bases lay in between. This CDR3 is CASSAGYGEDGNTIYF. Written as DNA, the CDR3 is TGCGCCAGCAGCGCCGGGTACGGGGAAGATGGAAACACCATATATTTT.

V usage is TRBV30 and J usage is TRBJ1-5; TRBD1 is a possible D gene (5 bases). Trimming shortened V by 5 bases and J by 4 bases, and 9 bases separated the two germline ends. Germline V gene data show CDR1 as GTSNPN and CDR2 as SVGIG (reference sequence). CDR3 length: 12 amino acids. DNA for the CDR3: TGTGCCTGGGAATCAGGGAATCAGCCCCAGCATTTT. Protein: CAWESGNQPQHF.

This sequence joins TRBV28 and TRBJ1-1, with TRBD1 identical over 11 bases. Germline lookup yields CDR1 MDHEN and CDR2 SYDVKM. The CDR3 covers 13 residues. V was clipped by 5 bases and J by 4 bases; unmatched bases: 0. The CDR3 reads CASSGTGGTEAFF. The CDR3 region has the DNA TGTGCCAGCAGTGGGACAGGGGGCACTGAAGCTTTCTTT.

V gene TRBV6-6 combines with J gene TRBJ1-5; 8 nucleotides line up with TRBD1. The CDR3 spans 14 residues. V shed 5 bases and J 4 bases; nucleotides not matched to a gene: 4. Germline V lookup: CDR1 MNHNY, CDR2 SVGAGI (reference sequence). This chain's CDR3 is CASSPRDRNQPQHF. CDR3 bases: TGTGCCAGCAGTCCCCGGGACAGGAATCAGCCCCAGCATTTT.

The J gene is TRBJ1-3, the V gene TRBV7-2; D is perhaps TRBD1 (6 bases). CDR3 length equals 19 residues. Trimming left V 3 bases short and J 4 bases short, with 25 bases between. Germline V lookup: CDR1 SGHTA, CDR2 FQGNSA. CDR3 loop: CASSLKSLLWGRWGNTIYF. The DNA of the CDR3 is TGTGCCAGCAGCTTGAAGTCGTTGTTGTGGGGGCGGTGGGGAAACACCATATATTTT.

The chain joins TRBV5-1 to TRBJ1-2; 7 bases are shared with TRBD1. The CDR3 sequence is 14 residues long. The V gene's germline CDR1 is SGHRS and CDR2 YFSETQ. J was trimmed by 6 bases and V by 6 bases; bases with no gene match: 11. The CDR3 DNA reads TGCGCCAGCACTAGGGAGACAGGGAATAATGGCTACACCTTC. Protein: CASTRETGNNGYTF.

The chain combines TRBV6-5 with TRBJ1-2; no reliable D call. CDR1 MNHEY and CDR2 SVGAGI come from the germline V gene. The CDR3 runs 14 residues. V was shortened by 2 bases and J by 1 base, with 8 bases between the two germline ends. This chain's CDR3 is CASSYGPNNYGYTF. The CDR3 nucleotides are TGTGCCAGCAGTTACGGGCCGAATAACTATGGCTACACCTTC.

This clone has a single count. CDR3 loop: CASSAGGTSGGDSYNEQFF. The CDR3 coding sequence is TGTGCCAGCAGCGCCGGGGGGACTAGCGGGGGGGACTCCTACAATGAGCAGTTCTTC. The J gene is TRBJ2-1, the V gene TRBV9; 16 nucleotides align to TRBD2. From germline, CDR1 is SGDLS and CDR2 YYNGEE. J was trimmed by 0 bases and V by 3 bases; bases with no gene match: 6. The length of the CDR3 is 19 residues.

The chain is built from TRBV6-5 and TRBJ2-1; 8 nucleotides match TRBD2. The CDR3 sequence is 15 residues long. Germline-derived CDR1 and CDR2 are MNHEY and SVGAGI. V trimming: 0 bases; J trimming: 8 bases; junction bases outside the gene matches: 6. The CDR3 DNA sequence: TGTGCCAGCAGTTACTCGACTAGCGCCGGGGATGAGCAGTTCTTC. It translates to CASSYSTSAGDEQFF.

This chain links TRBV25-1 with TRBJ2-3; TRBD1 matches 12 bases. Germline CDR1 reads MGHDK; CDR2 reads SYGVNS. This CDR3 is built from 17 residues. V was pared by 4 bases and J by 4 bases, with 9 bases of the junction left unmatched. CDR3 loop: CASSGLGGTGGADTQYF. The CDR3 nucleotides are TGTGCCAGCAGTGGGCTTGGGGGGACAGGGGGCGCAGATACGCAGTATTTT.

In regard to this clone: Other nucleotide sequences in the sample specify the same CDR3. The chain recombines TRBV27 with TRBJ2-1; TRBD1 might be the D (6 bases). This CDR3 region has 13 residues. CDR1 is MNHEY, CDR2 SMNVEV, per germline (reference sequence). The V gene lost 0 bases and the J gene lost 7 bases, with 7 bases spanning the gap. CDR3: CASSLSRGNEQFF. In nucleotides, the CDR3 is TGTGCCAGCAGTTTATCGAGGGGGAATGAGCAGTTCTTC.